What follows describes a single T cell receptor (beta chain). What it recognizes is unknown. V lost 1 base and J 7 bases, leaving 7 bases between the germline ends. Germline CDR1 reads MGHRA; CDR2 reads YSYEKL. This CDR3 has 12 amino acids. TCRdb re-called the reads with MiXCR, one entry per CDR3 protein. The sample records hundreds of thousands of distinct CDR3 sequences, approximately 24% being singletons. The data derive from a study of T cell repertoires in cytomegalovirus infection. Overall study context: Carrying CMV and the relevant HLA type showed in public TCR beta signatures. Study outcomes and limitations: Clonotype analysis showed dominance of the ex vivo response by HLA-C-restricted CMV-specific TCR beta clonotypes.

The origin of this receptor is a human donor in good health (CMV status not recorded). Some clones in this sample may be carry-over from other donors' samples. The chain couples TRBV4-1 to TRBJ1-1, with D unresolved. Sequenced material: CD8+ T cells from PBMCs. The DNA of the CDR3 is TGCGCCAGCAGCCAAGGGAGGGATGAAGCTTTCTTT. Its protein is CASSQGRDEAFF.